The next 18 T cell receptor beta chains were all read from a single sample in a study of blood T cell repertoires in COVID-19. The table came from immunoSEQ multiplex PCR; TCRdb's copy has only in-frame clones and leaves some out. The data hold 150,000 or so clones, with approximately 88% observed a single time. Sample: peripheral blood. The receptors here all came from a woman between 50 and 59 years old with acute or convalescent COVID-19.

This chain uses TRBV12-3 or TRBV12-4 with TRBJ1-2, with a tentative D call TRBD1 (5 bases). This CDR3 has 12 residues. With 3 bases removed from V and 7 bases from J, the gap between germline ends came to 9 bases. The CDR3 region has the DNA TGTGCCAGCAGTTTCGAGCAGGGTGGCTACACCTTC. Its translation: CASSFEQGGYTF.

This clone was counted once. The chain uses TRBV6-5 and TRBJ2-1, with a possible D match to TRBD1 (5 bases). The germline gives CDR1 MNHEY, CDR2 SVGAGI. The CDR3 loop spans 15 amino acids. The germline V and J ends were trimmed by 2 bases and 5 bases, with 13 bases remaining between them. CDR3 nucleotides: TGTGCCAGCAGTTACGACAGTCTACCCGACAATGAGCAGTTCTTC. The encoded protein is CASSYDSLPDNEQFF.

CDR3 sequence reads: CASSHRGAIDEQYF. The CDR3 DNA reads TGCGCCAGCAGCCATCGGGGAGCGATCGACGAGCAGTACTTC. The V gene is TRBV4-3, the J gene TRBJ2-7; possible D gene TRBD2, 5 bases. Germline CDR1 LGHNA, CDR2 YSLEER. The CDR3 runs to 14 residues. Between the trimmed V and J ends, which lost 3 bases and 5 bases, there was a span of 14 bases.

The V gene is TRBV29-1, the J gene TRBJ1-1; 10 bases are a match to TRBD1. V shed 3 bases, J shed 5 bases, and the junction held 6 bases outside the gene matches. Per the germline V gene, CDR1 is SQVTM and CDR2 is ANQGSEA. The CDR3 covers 14 residues. This CDR3 is CSVDGGTGVTEAFF. CDR3 DNA: TGCAGCGTTGACGGTGGGACAGGGGTGACTGAAGCTTTCTTT.

The CDR3 loop reads CASSLGVTGGTFYF. DNA for the CDR3: TGTGCCAGCAGCTTAGGAGTTACAGGGGGGACCTTTTACTTC. J is TRBJ2-7 and V is TRBV7-9; 8 bases fit TRBD1. J was trimmed by 13 bases and V by 1 base; bases with no gene match: 12. In germline, CDR1 is SEHNR, CDR2 FQNEAQ (reference sequence). The CDR3 has 14 residues.

This chain uses TRBV4-3 with TRBJ2-3; 12 bases map to TRBD2. The CDR3 sequence is 16 residues long. V dropped 4 bases and J dropped 1; count of bases not matched to a gene: 3. From germline, CDR1 is LGHNA and CDR2 YSLEER. DNA for the CDR3: TGCGCCAGCAGCCTACTAGCGGGAGGAGGCACAGATACGCAGTATTTT. This encodes CASSLLAGGGTDTQYF.

This chain joins TRBV5-6 and TRBJ1-6; TRBD1 matches 7 bases. In germline, CDR1 is SGHDT, CDR2 YYEEEE. The V gene end was trimmed by 2 bases and the J gene end by 8 bases; junction bases not matched to a gene: 10. The CDR3 is 16 amino acids. The CDR3 is CASSLSRQGRDSPLHF. The CDR3 DNA follows: TGTGCCAGCAGCTTATCGCGACAGGGCAGAGATTCACCCCTCCACTTT.

The chain recombines TRBV7-2 with TRBJ2-5, with a possible D match to TRBD2 (5 bases). The CDR3 is made up of 13 amino acids. The V and J ends lost 6 bases and 5 bases respectively, with 13 bases between them. The V gene's germline CDR1 is SGHTA and CDR2 FQGNSA. CDR3 protein: CASSWRFGETQYF. CDR3 in DNA: TGTGCCAGCAGTTGGAGGTTCGGTGAGACCCAGTACTTC. The full variable domain, in which reference TRBV7-2 and TRBJ2-5 provide the parts outside the CDR3, is GAGVSQSPSNKVTEKGKDVELRCDPISGHTALYWYRQSLGQGLEFLIYFQGNSAPDKSGLPSDRFSAERTGGSVSTLTIQRTQQEDSAVYLCASSWRFGETQYFGPGTRLLVL.

This chain joins TRBV3-1 (or the pseudogene TRBV3-2) and TRBJ1-5; 8 positions agree with TRBD1. CDR3 length: 14 amino acids. The V segment lost 4 bases and the J segment 9 bases; nucleotides outside the gene matches: 8. Germline loops: CDR1 LGHDT, CDR2 YNNKEL (reference sequence). The CDR3 DNA is TGTGCCAGCAGCCTGGACAGGGCCGCAGGGCCCCAGCATTTT. It is translated as CASSLDRAAGPQHF.

V is TRBV3-1 (or the pseudogene TRBV3-2) and J is TRBJ1-5; possibly TRBD1 for D (5 bases). The CDR3 is 16 residues long. Trimming pared 0 bases from V and 5 bases from J, leaving 14 bases between. Germline CDR1 LGHDT, CDR2 YNNKEL (reference sequence). The DNA of the CDR3 is TGTGCCAGCAGCCAAGAAATAGGGGTTGGGTATCAGCCCCAGCATTTT. It codes for CASSQEIGVGYQPQHF.

This chain connects TRBV5-1 to TRBJ2-1, with TRBD1 as a possible D gene (5 bases). Germline V gives CDR1 SGHRS, CDR2 YFSETQ. Trimming took 4 bases from V and 10 from J, leaving 15 bases between them. This CDR3 has 13 amino acids. The CDR3: CASSGALGREQFF. CDR3 sequence (DNA): TGCGCCAGCAGCGGGGCCCTGGGCCGGGAGCAGTTCTTC.

The genes are TRBV3-1 (or the pseudogene TRBV3-2) and TRBJ1-4; the D is unclear. Looked up from germline, CDR1 is LGHDT and CDR2 is YNNKEL (reference sequence). V lost 3 bases to trimming and J lost 0 bases, with 5 bases between them. The CDR3 is made up of 14 amino acids. DNA of the CDR3: TGTGCCAGCAGCCAGGGAGCAACTAATGAAAAACTGTTTTTT. It specifies CASSQGATNEKLFF.

This chain uses TRBV2 with TRBJ2-5, with D maybe TRBD1 (6 bases). The CDR3 extends over 13 amino acids. Germline V gene data show CDR1 as SNHLY and CDR2 as FYNNEI. V shed 3 bases and J shed 3 bases, with 8 bases lying between them. The CDR3 protein is CASSDQGKETQYF. The CDR3 DNA sequence: TGTGCCAGCAGTGACCAGGGGAAAGAGACCCAGTACTTC.

Of note for this clone: A junction boundary mismatches the germline segment, possibly from a read error. The chain is built from TRBV19 and TRBJ1-2, with TRBD1 identical over 7 bases. The CDR3 has 19 residues. Germline CDR1 LNHDA, CDR2 SQIVND (reference sequence). The CDR3 region has the DNA TGTGCCAGTAGTGTAGAAGGACCGGGACAGAGTCCTCCCAACTATGGCTACACCTTC. Its translation is CASSVEGPGQSPPNYGYTF.

DNA of the CDR3: TGTGCCAGCAGTGACTTCCGAGCCGGGTCGAGGGGCTACACCTTC. Protein sequence: CASSDFRAGSRGYTF. This rearrangement joins TRBV25-1 to TRBJ1-2; no clear D. With 3 bases removed from V and 8 bases from J, the gap between germline ends came to 19 bases. The CDR3 extends over 15 amino acids. Germline V gene sequence: CDR1 MGHDK, CDR2 SYGVNS.

The CDR3 sequence: CASSQLPTGYYSNQPQHF. The CDR3 DNA follows: TGCGCCAGCAGTCAACTTCCGACAGGGTATTATAGCAATCAGCCCCAGCATTTT. The chain uses TRBV23-1 and TRBJ1-5, with 7 positions matching TRBD1. TRBV23-1 is an ORF, and what it does is uncertain. The CDR3 spans 18 residues. Losses at the gene ends were 2 bases for V and 0 bases for J; bases not matched to a gene: 10.

The chain combines TRBV7-2 with TRBJ2-3, with TRBD2 identical over 8 bases. This CDR3 comprises 17 residues. Trimming cost V 3 bases and J 0 bases; bases outside gene matches: 8. CDR1 SGHTA and CDR2 FQGNSA come from the germline V gene. This CDR3 reads CASSFDGLATSTDTQYF. CDR3 nucleotide sequence: TGTGCCAGCAGCTTTGACGGACTAGCAACTAGCACAGATACGCAGTATTTT. Complete variable domain (other parts from reference TRBV7-2 and TRBJ2-3): GAGVSQSPSNKVTEKGKDVELRCDPISGHTALYWYRQSLGQGLEFLIYFQGNSAPDKSGLPSDRFSAERTGGSVSTLTIQRTQQEDSAVYLCASSFDGLATSTDTQYFGPGTRLTVL.

This clone has more than one count but fewer than ten. V is TRBV10-3 and J is TRBJ1-1, with 10 positions matching TRBD1. Losses at the gene ends were 10 bases for V and 5 bases for J; bases not matched to a gene: 10. The germline V gene encodes CDR1 ENHRY and CDR2 SYGVKD. This CDR3 is built from 14 residues. CDR3 DNA: TGTGCCACCCTCCGGGACAGGGGCGGGACTGAAGCTTTCTTT. Its protein product is CATLRDRGGTEAFF.